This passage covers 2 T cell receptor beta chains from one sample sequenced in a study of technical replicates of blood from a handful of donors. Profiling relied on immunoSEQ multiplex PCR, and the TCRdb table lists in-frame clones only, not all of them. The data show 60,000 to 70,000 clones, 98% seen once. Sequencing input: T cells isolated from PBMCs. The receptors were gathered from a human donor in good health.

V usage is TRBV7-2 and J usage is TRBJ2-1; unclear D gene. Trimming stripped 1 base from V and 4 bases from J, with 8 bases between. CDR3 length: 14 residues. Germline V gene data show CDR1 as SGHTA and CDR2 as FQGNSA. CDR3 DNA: TGTGCCAGCAGCTTAGGGGCAGGTTACAATGAGCAGTTCTTC. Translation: CASSLGAGYNEQFF.

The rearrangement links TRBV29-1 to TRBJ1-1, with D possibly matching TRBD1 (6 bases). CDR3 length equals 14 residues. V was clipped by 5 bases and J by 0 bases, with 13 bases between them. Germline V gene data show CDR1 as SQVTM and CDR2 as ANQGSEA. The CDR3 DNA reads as TGCAGCGTTAAAACAGGGAGCTTGAACACTGAAGCTTTCTTT. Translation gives CSVKTGSLNTEAFF.